This record covers a single TCR beta chain. No antigen is known for it. The CDR3 has 15 amino acids. The germline V and J ends were trimmed by 5 bases and 6 bases, with 20 bases remaining between them. CDR1 is MNHNS and CDR2 is SASEGT in the germline V gene. RNA transcripts provided the source from which TCR beta CDR3 regions were amplified. During a first-round RT-PCR of the TCR CDR3, the HTBI primer set was used. MiXCR, run by TCRdb on the multiplex PCR reads, gives a single entry per CDR3 protein. Seen here are under 350,000 distinct CDR3 sequences, over 15% observed once, and the top ten hold less than 70%. Among ophthalmopathy patients, the Clinical Activity Score reached at least 3, the NOSPECS grade reached at least 4, and duration remained under 3 months. Uncontrolled infection, other autoimmune disease, pregnancy or lactation excluded patients. These data belong to a study of T cells in Graves' hyperthyroidism and ophthalmopathy. General study points: Model-based prediction identified ophthalmopathy a median about 6 months prior to its onset.

V gene TRBV6-1 combines with J gene TRBJ2-7; TRBD1 might be the D (5 bases). The sample consisted of blood. The receptor was isolated from a woman aged 55-70 years with Graves' ophthalmopathy. CDR3 in DNA: TGTGCCAGCAGTACCCCCGGCAGGGTCGAAAGCGAGCAGTACTTC. Its translation is CASSTPGRVESEQYF.